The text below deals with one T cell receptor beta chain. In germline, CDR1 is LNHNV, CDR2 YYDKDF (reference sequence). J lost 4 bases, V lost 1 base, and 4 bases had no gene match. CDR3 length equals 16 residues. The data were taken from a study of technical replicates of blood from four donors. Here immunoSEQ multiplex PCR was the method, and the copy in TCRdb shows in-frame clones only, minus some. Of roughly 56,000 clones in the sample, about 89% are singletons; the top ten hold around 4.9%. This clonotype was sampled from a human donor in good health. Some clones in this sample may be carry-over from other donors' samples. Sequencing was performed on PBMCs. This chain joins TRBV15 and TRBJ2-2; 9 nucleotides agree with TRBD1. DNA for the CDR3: TGTGCCACCAGCAGAGCCCGGGACAGGGCCACCGGGGAGCTGTTTTTT. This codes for CATSRARDRATGELFF. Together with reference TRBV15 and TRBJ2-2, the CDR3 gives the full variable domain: DAMVIQNPRYQVTQFGKPVTLSCSQTLNHNVMYWYQQKSSQAPKLLFHYYDKDFNNEADTPDNFQSRRPNTSFCFLDIRSPGLGDTAMYLCATSRARDRATGELFFGEGSRLTVL.